This passage covers 29 T cell receptor beta chains from one sample sequenced in a study of graft-versus-host responses after intestinal transplantation. No antigen is known for these receptors. Generated by immunoSEQ multiplex PCR, the TCRdb table keeps only in-frame clones and is missing some. The sample consists of about 94,000 clones, roughly nine tenths of them appearing once. The sequencing used unstimulated CD8+ T cells sorted from spleen or lymph node cells, collected before intestinal transplant. The origin of the receptors is a human donor who received an intestinal transplant.

This clone was seen just once. The J gene is TRBJ1-4, the V gene TRBV19, with TRBD1 matching 7 bases. Germline trimming cut 6 bases from V and 8 bases from J; bases unmatched to any gene: 9. Germline values: CDR1 LNHDA, CDR2 SQIVND (reference sequence). This CDR3 region has 14 residues. The CDR3: CASSRGGASEKLFF. In DNA, the CDR3 is TGTGCCAGTAGCCGAGGGGGCGCGTCGGAAAAACTGTTTTTT. The complete variable domain, with remaining parts taken from reference TRBV19 and TRBJ1-4, reads DGGITQSPKYLFRKEGQNVTLSCEQNLNHDAMYWYRQDPGQGLRLIYYSQIVNDFQKGDIAEGYSVSREKKESFPLTVTSAQKNPTAFYLCASSRGGASEKLFFGSGTQLSVL.

This clone showed up just once. This chain connects TRBV27 to TRBJ2-1; 7 positions match TRBD2. The CDR3 runs to 13 residues. Germline V lookup: CDR1 MNHEY, CDR2 SMNVEV (reference sequence). The V and J ends lost 3 bases and 6 bases, in that order; junction bases with no gene match: 2. CDR3 DNA sequence: TGTGCCAGCAGTTTTGGGAGGGGCAATGAGCAGTTCTTC. Residues: CASSFGRGNEQFF.

This chain connects TRBV6-1 to TRBJ2-2, with 14 bases fitting TRBD2. Unmatched junction bases numbered 13, after V lost 2 bases and J lost 2 bases. Germline CDR1 MNHNS, CDR2 SASEGT. This CDR3 is 21 amino acids long. This chain's CDR3 is CASSETGLAGAGGINTGELFF. Written as DNA, the CDR3 is TGTGCCAGCAGTGAAACGGGACTAGCGGGGGCCGGGGGGATCAACACCGGGGAGCTGTTTTTT.

The J gene is TRBJ1-1, the V gene TRBV29-1; D is unclear. V was trimmed by 5 bases and J by 1 base, leaving 11 bases between them. Germline lookup yields CDR1 SQVTM and CDR2 ANQGSEA. The CDR3 extends over 13 amino acids. The CDR3 DNA follows: TGCAGCGTTAGACGGGAAGCGAACACTGAAGCTTTCTTT. This translates into CSVRREANTEAFF.

The rearrangement links TRBV7-2 to TRBJ2-7; the match to TRBD2 covers 7 bases. V trimming: 11 bases; J trimming: 2 bases; junction bases outside the gene matches: 9. CDR3 length: 13 amino acids. Germline-derived CDR1 and CDR2 are SGHTA and FQGNSA. CDR3 sequence: CASAQRGPYEQYF. Here the CDR3 DNA reads TGTGCCTCTGCACAGCGGGGCCCCTACGAGCAGTACTTC.

J is TRBJ2-1 and V is TRBV9; unclear D gene. CDR1 and CDR2 from the germline V gene are SGDLS and YYNGEE. This CDR3 is 14 amino acids long. The V gene lost 1 base and the J gene lost 5 bases, with 10 bases spanning the gap. The CDR3 is CASSVRVGDNEQFF. The CDR3, as DNA: TGTGCCAGCAGCGTACGAGTTGGAGACAATGAGCAGTTCTTC.

This CDR3 reads CASSLGPTGNTIYF. DNA of the CDR3: TGTGCCAGCAGCTTGGGCCCTACAGGAAACACCATATATTTT. This chain links TRBV7-9 with TRBJ1-3; D is uncertain. CDR3 length: 14 amino acids. Germline assignment: CDR1 SEHNR and CDR2 FQNEAQ (reference sequence). Trimming cost V 3 bases and J 4 bases, with 10 bases left between them.

The chain uses TRBV18 and TRBJ1-3; D not certain. V shed 4 bases and J shed 1 base, with 8 bases lying between them. The CDR3 sequence is 14 residues long. In germline, CDR1 is KGHSH, CDR2 LQKENI. The CDR3 region has the DNA TGTGCCAGCTCACGAGGGATGTCTGGAAACACCATATATTTT. Protein product: CASSRGMSGNTIYF.

The CDR3 DNA follows: TGTGCCAGCAGCCACCCTACAGGGGGCGCTTACGAGCAGTACTTC. Its protein product is CASSHPTGGAYEQYF. V is TRBV7-9 and J is TRBJ2-7; 9 bases agree with TRBD1. V was pared by 5 bases and J by 4 bases, with 9 bases of the junction left unmatched. In germline, CDR1 is SEHNR, CDR2 FQNEAQ (reference sequence). The CDR3 extends over 15 amino acids.

This chain links TRBV27 with TRBJ2-7; D is possibly TRBD1 (5 bases). The CDR3 is 12 residues long. From germline, CDR1 is MNHEY and CDR2 SMNVEV (reference sequence). V lost 5 bases and J 4 bases, leaving 9 bases between the germline ends. As DNA, the CDR3 is TGTGCCAGCAGTCAAACAGGTTACGAGCAGTACTTC. Its protein product is CASSQTGYEQYF.

This clone appeared a few times. The chain is built from TRBV4-3 and TRBJ2-7, with D unresolved. V lost 0 bases and J 3 bases, leaving 15 bases between the germline ends. This CDR3 has 16 amino acids. Germline V gives CDR1 LGHNA, CDR2 YSLEER. CDR3 protein: CASSQDFGSPLYEQYF. CDR3 coding DNA: TGCGCCAGCAGCCAAGATTTCGGGTCCCCACTCTACGAGCAGTACTTC.

The chain is built from TRBV29-1 and TRBJ1-2; the D is unclear. The CDR3 is 14 amino acids. V dropped 2 bases and J dropped 5 bases, with 15 bases sitting between them. CDR1 and CDR2 from the germline V gene are SQVTM and ANQGSEA. The CDR3 region is CSVEFKSFGYGYTF. CDR3 coding DNA: TGCAGCGTTGAATTTAAGTCGTTCGGGTATGGCTACACCTTC. The variable domain in full, completed from reference TRBV29-1 and TRBJ1-2, reads SAVISQKPSRDICQRGTSLTIQCQVDSQVTMMFWYRQQPGQSLTLIATANQGSEATYESGFVIDKFPISRPNLTFSTLTVSNMSPEDSSIYLCSVEFKSFGYGYTFGSGTRLTVV.

The chain's CDR3 is CASSLWGGASGGVEQYF. The CDR3 DNA is TGTGCCAGCAGTTTATGGGGCGGGGCTAGCGGGGGGGTTGAGCAGTACTTC. The chain joins TRBV27 to TRBJ2-7, with TRBD2 identical over 12 bases. The V and J ends lost 1 base and 7 bases, in that order; junction bases with no gene match: 11. Germline loops: CDR1 MNHEY, CDR2 SMNVEV (reference sequence). This CDR3 contains 17 residues.

The genes are TRBV4-1 and TRBJ2-3; TRBD2 is a possible D gene (6 bases). Germline lookup yields CDR1 MGHRA and CDR2 YSYEKL. The CDR3 contains 15 residues. V lost 0 bases to trimming and J lost 0 bases, with 7 bases between them. CDR3 sequence: CASSQDGTSTDTQYF. In DNA, the CDR3 is TGCGCCAGCAGCCAAGATGGGACTAGCACAGATACGCAGTATTTT.

This clone was found a few times. This rearrangement joins TRBV19 to TRBJ2-7, with D possibly matching TRBD2 (5 bases). V was shortened by 3 bases and J by 5 bases, with 11 bases between the two germline ends. Looked up from germline, CDR1 is LNHDA and CDR2 is SQIVND (reference sequence). The CDR3 sequence is 13 residues long. The CDR3 loop is CASSIGVSDEQYF. The CDR3, as DNA: TGTGCCAGTAGTATCGGGGTTAGCGACGAGCAGTACTTC. The full variable domain, rest sourced from reference TRBV19 and TRBJ2-7, is DGGITQSPKYLFRKEGQNVTLSCEQNLNHDAMYWYRQDPGQGLRLIYYSQIVNDFQKGDIAEGYSVSREKKESFPLTVTSAQKNPTAFYLCASSIGVSDEQYFGPGTRLTVT.

This CDR3 reads CASSGLGGSYEQYF. The CDR3 DNA reads as TGTGCCAGCAGTGGGTTGGGGGGGTCCTACGAGCAGTACTTC. This chain connects TRBV6-1 to TRBJ2-7; 7 bases are a match to TRBD2. The junction had 4 bases not matched to a gene; V was cut back by 4 bases and J by 1 base. Per germline, CDR1 MNHNS and CDR2 SASEGT. The CDR3 totals 14 residues.

The chain combines TRBV19 with TRBJ1-1, with a tentative D call TRBD1 (5 bases). Trimming left V 5 bases short and J 5 bases short, with 12 bases between. The CDR3 totals 13 residues. Germline values: CDR1 LNHDA, CDR2 SQIVND (reference sequence). The CDR3 DNA is TGTGCCAGTAGTTCCCAGGGTATGACTGAAGCTTTCTTT. As protein: CASSSQGMTEAFF. The full variable domain, rest sourced from reference TRBV19 and TRBJ1-1, is DGGITQSPKYLFRKEGQNVTLSCEQNLNHDAMYWYRQDPGQGLRLIYYSQIVNDFQKGDIAEGYSVSREKKESFPLTVTSAQKNPTAFYLCASSSQGMTEAFFGQGTRLTVV.

The chain has TRBV30 and TRBJ2-7, with 8 bases aligning to TRBD1. CDR3 size: 14 residues. Germline values: CDR1 GTSNPN, CDR2 SVGIG (reference sequence). After removal of 1 base from V and 2 bases from J, the junction contained 4 bases not matched to a gene. CDR3 DNA: TGTGCCTGGAGTGAGGGACAGGTTCCCTACGAGCAGTACTTC. Protein: CAWSEGQVPYEQYF.

The CDR3 region has the DNA TGTGCCAGCACCGCCTACCCCAGGGCGAACACTGAAGCTTTCTTT. This translates into CASTAYPRANTEAFF. The chain couples TRBV11-2 to TRBJ1-1; D perhaps matches TRBD1 (5 bases). V gave up 7 bases and J gave up 1 base, with 16 bases separating them. Germline CDR1 is SGHAT and CDR2 is FQNNGV. CDR3 size: 15 residues.

Here the CDR3 reads CASSLPGGHEQFF. The DNA of the CDR3 is TGTGCCAGCAGCTTACCGGGGGGGCATGAGCAGTTCTTC. The V and J genes are TRBV11-2 and TRBJ2-1, with 8 positions matching TRBD2. Germline CDR1 SGHAT, CDR2 FQNNGV. V lost 2 bases and J lost 8; bases outside the gene matches: 2. CDR3 size: 13 residues.

The chain has TRBV6-1 and TRBJ2-7; the match to TRBD1 covers 7 bases. Germline assignment: CDR1 MNHNS and CDR2 SASEGT. CDR3 length equals 13 residues. V lost 5 bases to trimming and J lost 4 bases; unmatched junction nucleotides: 5. CDR3 sequence (DNA): TGTGCCAGCAGTCAAACACAGGGGTACGAGCAGTACTTC. Protein product: CASSQTQGYEQYF.

The rearrangement links TRBV7-6 to TRBJ2-5; D is undetermined. This CDR3 region has 14 residues. Between the trimmed V and J ends, which lost 4 bases and 4 bases, there was a span of 13 bases. The germline CDR1 and CDR2 sequences are SGHVS and FNYEAQ. The chain's CDR3 is CASSSNMGRETQYF. The CDR3 DNA sequence: TGTGCCAGCAGCTCCAACATGGGCCGAGAGACCCAGTACTTC.

The chain employs TRBV27 and TRBJ1-1; 7 bases are shared with TRBD1. Germline loops: CDR1 MNHEY, CDR2 SMNVEV (reference sequence). The CDR3 contains 15 residues. The V and J ends lost 0 bases and 4 bases, in that order; junction bases with no gene match: 5. In nucleotides, the CDR3 is TGTGCCAGCAGTTTATCGCCCAGGGGGAGCACTGAAGCTTTCTTT. It codes for CASSLSPRGSTEAFF.

The chain recombines TRBV27 with TRBJ1-5; TRBD1 matches 7 bases. There are 13 residues in the CDR3. Germline CDR1 MNHEY, CDR2 SMNVEV (reference sequence). With 5 bases clipped from V and 7 bases from J, the junction kept 5 bases outside the gene matches. The DNA for the CDR3 is TGTGCCAGCAGTAACAGGGGTGAACAGCCCCAGCATTTT. It is translated as CASSNRGEQPQHF.

J is TRBJ2-1 and V is TRBV9; 12 bases agree with TRBD2. Germline CDR1 is SGDLS and CDR2 is YYNGEE. CDR3 length: 15 residues. Trimming at V came to 0 bases and at J to 7 bases, leaving 2 bases not matched to a gene. CDR3 nucleotide sequence: TGTGCCAGCAGCGTAGCACTAGCGGGAGGAAATGAGCAGTTCTTC. Its translation: CASSVALAGGNEQFF.

The chain joins TRBV7-9 to TRBJ2-7, with TRBD2 as a possible D gene (7 bases). The V and J ends lost 1 base and 0 bases respectively, with 10 bases between them. Germline V CDR1 and CDR2: SEHNR, FQNEAQ (reference sequence). The CDR3 has 15 residues. The CDR3 sequence: CASSLGGGNSYEQYF. CDR3 DNA sequence: TGTGCCAGCAGCTTAGGGGGGGGCAACTCCTACGAGCAGTACTTC.

The chain has TRBV28 and TRBJ1-5, with 9 bases that match TRBD1. There are 16 residues in the CDR3. Germline V gene sequence: CDR1 MDHEN, CDR2 SYDVKM. With 2 bases clipped from V and 6 bases from J, the junction kept 8 bases outside the gene matches. The DNA of the CDR3 is TGTGCCAGCAGTTTAGTCATACAGGGGGCAGGTCAGCCCCAGCATTTT. It codes for CASSLVIQGAGQPQHF.

This clone was seen once. The gene calls are TRBV7-6 and TRBJ2-3, with TRBD2 matching 12 bases. The CDR3 runs to 16 residues. The germline CDR1 and CDR2 sequences are SGHVS and FNYEAQ. The V gene end was trimmed by 5 bases and the J gene end by 3 bases; junction bases not matched to a gene: 6. The CDR3 spells CASSPRTSGDTDTQYF. In DNA, the CDR3 is TGTGCCAGCAGCCCCCGGACTAGCGGGGATACAGATACGCAGTATTTT.

This chain connects TRBV30 to TRBJ1-1; no firm D call. With 0 bases removed from V and 1 base from J, the gap between germline ends came to 9 bases. This CDR3 spans 14 amino acids. Germline CDR1 and CDR2: GTSNPN and SVGIG (reference sequence). The DNA of the CDR3 is TGTGCCTGGAGTGTTGTATCGGGGAACACTGAAGCTTTCTTT. Translation: CAWSVVSGNTEAFF.